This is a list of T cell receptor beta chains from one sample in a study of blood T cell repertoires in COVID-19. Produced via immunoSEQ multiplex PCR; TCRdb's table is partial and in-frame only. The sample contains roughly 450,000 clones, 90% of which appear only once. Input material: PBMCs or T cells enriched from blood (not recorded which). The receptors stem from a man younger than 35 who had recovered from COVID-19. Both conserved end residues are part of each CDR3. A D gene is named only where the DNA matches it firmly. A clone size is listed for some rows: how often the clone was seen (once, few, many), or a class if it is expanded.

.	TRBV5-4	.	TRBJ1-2	TGTGCCAGCAGCTTGGGCCCGGGGTTCAACTATGGCTACACCTTC	CASSLGPGFNYGYTF
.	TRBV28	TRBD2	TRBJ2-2	TGTGCCGTAGGGACTAGCGGGAGCCCACCGAACACCGGGGAGCTGTTTTTT	CAVGTSGSPPNTGELFF
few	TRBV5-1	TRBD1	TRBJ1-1	TGCGCCAGCAGCCCGGAGGCCAGGGGGGAGGCTTTCTTT	CASSPEARGEAFF
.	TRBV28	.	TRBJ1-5	TGTGCCAGCAGTTTATCAGGGAATCGTCAGCCCCAGCATTTT	CASSLSGNRQPQHF
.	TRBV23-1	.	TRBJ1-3	TGCGCCAGCACAGACTCTGGAAACACCATATATTTT	CASTDSGNTIYF
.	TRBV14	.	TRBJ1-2	TGTGCCAGCAGCCAAAACAGGGATAACTATGGCTACACCTTC	CASSQNRDNYGYTF
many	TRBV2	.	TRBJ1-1	TGTGCCAGCAGTGAAATTCGTACTGGAGCTTTCTTT	CASSEIRTGAFF
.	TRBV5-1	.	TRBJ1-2	TGCGCCAGCAGCTTGAGTTCAGGGGTATTCTATGGCTACACCTTC	CASSLSSGVFYGYTF
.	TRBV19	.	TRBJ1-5	TGTGCCAGTAGTTATACAGGCAATCAGCCCCAGCATTTT	CASSYTGNQPQHF
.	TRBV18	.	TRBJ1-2	TGTGCCAGCTCAGTTCGACAAAACTATGGCTACACCTTC	CASSVRQNYGYTF
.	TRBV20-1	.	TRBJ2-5	TGCAGTGCTACGGGCCAAGAGACCCAGTACTTC	CSATGQETQYF
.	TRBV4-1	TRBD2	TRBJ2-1	TGCGCCAGCAGCCAAGCACCCCAGCGGGAGGGCCGTTGGGATGAGCAGTTCTTC	CASSQAPQREGRWDEQFF
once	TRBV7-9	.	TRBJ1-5	TGTGCCAGCAGCTTAGCAGGAATAGGGGACACCCAGCATTTT	CASSLAGIGDTQHF
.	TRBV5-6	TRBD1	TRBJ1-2	TGTGCCAGCAGCCCTGACAGGGTCGACGGCGGCTACACCTTC	CASSPDRVDGGYTF
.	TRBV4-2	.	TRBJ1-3	TGTGCCAGCAGCCAAGATCTACAGAGAGTCCCTGGAAACACCATATATTTT	CASSQDLQRVPGNTIYF
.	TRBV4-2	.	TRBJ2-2	TGTGCCAGCAGCCAAGACATTCCAAGTACTCGTACCGGGGAGCTGTTTTTT	CASSQDIPSTRTGELFF
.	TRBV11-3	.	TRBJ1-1	TGTGCCAGCAGCTTTGCAGGGTCCACTGAAGCTTTCTTT	CASSFAGSTEAFF
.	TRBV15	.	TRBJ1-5	TGTGCCACCCCCACGGGGGGAGACAATCAGCCCCAGCATTTT	CATPTGGDNQPQHF
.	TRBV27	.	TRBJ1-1	TGTGCCAGCAGGATACGGGACTTCATGACTGAAGCTTTCTTT	CASRIRDFMTEAFF
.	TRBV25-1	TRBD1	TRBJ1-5	TGTGCCAGCAGTAACAGGGGTCAGCCCCAGCATTTT	CASSNRGQPQHF
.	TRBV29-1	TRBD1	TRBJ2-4	TGCAGCGTTGAAGAATGGGCGGGACAGGGGCTTAAAAACATTCAGTACTTC	CSVEEWAGQGLKNIQYF
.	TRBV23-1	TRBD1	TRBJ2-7	TGCGCCAGCAAAAAGTTAGCACGGGGACAGGGTCAATACGAGCAGTACTTC	CASKKLARGQGQYEQYF
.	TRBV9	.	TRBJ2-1	TGTGCCAGCAGCGTACAGGATTACAATGAGCAGTTCTTC	CASSVQDYNEQFF
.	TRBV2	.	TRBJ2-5	TGTGCCAGCAGTAGCGGAGGTCCCCAAGAGACCCAGTACTTC	CASSSGGPQETQYF
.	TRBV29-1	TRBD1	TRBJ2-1	TGCAGCGTTGTCGGGACAGGGCAATACAATGAGCAGTTCTTC	CSVVGTGQYNEQFF
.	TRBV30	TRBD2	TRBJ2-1	TGTGCTTCCAGACCGGGACTAGCGGTGTTTTACAATGAGCAGTTCTTC	CASRPGLAVFYNEQFF
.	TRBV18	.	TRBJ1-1	TGTGCCAGCTCACCATTCCAGAACACTGAAGCTTTCTTT	CASSPFQNTEAFF
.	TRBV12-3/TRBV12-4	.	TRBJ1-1	TGTGCCAGCAGGAAACAGGAAAACACTGAAGCTTTCTTT	CASRKQENTEAFF
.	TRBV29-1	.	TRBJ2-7	TGCAGCGTTGAAGGGGCAGGCGAGCAGTACTTC	CSVEGAGEQYF
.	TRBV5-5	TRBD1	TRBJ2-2	TGTGCCAGCAGCCCGAGGGACAGACAGAACACCGGGGAGCTGTTTTTT	CASSPRDRQNTGELFF
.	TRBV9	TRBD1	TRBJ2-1	TGTGCCAGCAGCTTTTCTGGGGGACAGCCGAGCTCCTACAATGAGCAGTTCTTC	CASSFSGGQPSSYNEQFF
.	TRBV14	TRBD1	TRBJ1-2	TGTGCCAGCAGCCCCCGACAGGGGGTCTTTTTTGGCTACACCTTC	CASSPRQGVFFGYTF
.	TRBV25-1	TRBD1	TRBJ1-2	TGTGCCAGCAGTGAACTGGGACAGGGGGTACGTGGCTACACCTTC	CASSELGQGVRGYTF
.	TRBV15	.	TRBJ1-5	TGTGCCACCAGCAGAGTTAACAGGTACCTCCAAACGACGTATAGCAATCAGCCCCAGCATTTT	CATSRVNRYLQTTYSNQPQHF
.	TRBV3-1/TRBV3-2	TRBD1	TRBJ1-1	TGTGCCAGCAGCCTACACAGGGGGGGCACTGAAGCTTTCTTT	CASSLHRGGTEAFF
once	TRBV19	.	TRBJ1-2	TGTGCCAGTAGCCGGTGGGAGGACTATGGCTACACCTTC	CASSRWEDYGYTF
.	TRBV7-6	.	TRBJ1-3	TGTGCCAGCAGCCCTCAAGGGGGCTCTGGAAACACCATATATTTT	CASSPQGGSGNTIYF
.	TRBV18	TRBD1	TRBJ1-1	TGTGCCAGCTCCCCTACAGGGGGTACGAACACTGAAGCTTTCTTT	CASSPTGGTNTEAFF
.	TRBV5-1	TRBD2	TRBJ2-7	TGCGCCAGCAGCCCTCGACTAGCGGGAGGGCCGGGTCGGGAGCAGTACTTC	CASSPRLAGGPGREQYF
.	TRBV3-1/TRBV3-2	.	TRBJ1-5	TGTGCCAGCAGCCAGACAGATTATAGCAATCAGCCCCAGCATTTT	CASSQTDYSNQPQHF
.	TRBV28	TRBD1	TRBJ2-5	TGTGCCAGCAGTCCGGGGTCGACAGGGGGAGGTGTCGGAGAGACCCAGTACTTC	CASSPGSTGGGVGETQYF
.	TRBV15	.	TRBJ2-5	TGTGCCACCAGCACCCGGTCCCAAGAGACCCAGTACTTC	CATSTRSQETQYF